This T cell receptor beta chain was identified in a study of vaccination effects on CD4 cells after COVID-19. The table came from immunoSEQ multiplex PCR; TCRdb's copy has only in-frame clones and leaves some out. The table shows around 40,000 clones, with around two thirds occurring only once. General observations from the study: Whether induced by infection or by vaccine, clones showed marked clonal contraction late after vaccination.

This clone was observed a few times. The target antigen is unknown. CD4+ T cells specific for antigen were expanded with viral peptide pools by the ViraFEST assay before sequencing. After less than 11 days in culture, the CD4+ T cells were isolated. Between March and December 2020, the person had a SARS-CoV-2 infection that PCR confirmed. Trimming shortened V by 2 bases and J by 4 bases, and 11 bases separated the two germline ends. The CDR3 sequence is 14 residues long. Germline CDR1 reads MNHEY; CDR2 reads SVGEGT. The receptor was isolated from a human donor who had a prior SARS-CoV-2 infection. V is TRBV6-2 or TRBV6-3 and J is TRBJ1-2; D gene unclear. This sample comprised CD4+ T cells from PBMCs cultured with a peptide pool, obtained before COVID-19 vaccination. The CDR3 nucleotides are TGTGCCAGCAGTTACGGCGTCGGAGCCTATGGCTACACCTTC. Translating it yields CASSYGVGAYGYTF.